These 7 T cell receptor beta chains share one sample of origin, sequenced in a study of shared clonotypes between healthy human individuals. The data were produced by immunoSEQ multiplex PCR, yet TCRdb's version contains in-frame clones alone and is incomplete. The sample has roughly 1.5 million clones, roughly 98% seen once. Material for sequencing was naive CD4+ T cells sorted from blood. As to subset: CD45RA+ positively selected. These receptors were obtained from a man aged 30-40 years in good health.

Regarding this clone: One end of the junction is discordant with germline, which a read error may explain. The V and J genes are TRBV7-3 and TRBJ1-2; TRBD1 agrees at 9 bases. In germline, CDR1 is SGHTA, CDR2 FQGTGA. This CDR3 contains 15 residues. The DNA of the CDR3 is TGTGCCAGCAGTTTAACCGGGACAGGGAACTATGGCTACACCTTC. Protein: CASSLTGTGNYGYTF.

V and J are TRBV7-2 and TRBJ2-1; the match to TRBD1 covers 7 bases. The CDR3 is 15 residues long. V gave up 4 bases and J gave up 3 bases; unmatched junction bases: 6. The germline CDR1 and CDR2 sequences are SGHTA and FQGNSA. The CDR3 region has the DNA TGTGCCAGCAGCTCCGACAGGGTGAACTACAATGAGCAGTTCTTC. Translating gives CASSSDRVNYNEQFF.

V and J are TRBV7-2 and TRBJ1-1; 7 positions agree with TRBD1. Germline loops: CDR1 SGHTA, CDR2 FQGNSA. CDR3 length: 14 residues. Trimming at V came to 5 bases and at J to 1 base, leaving 4 bases not matched to a gene. The CDR3: CASSIGQANTEAFF. DNA for the CDR3: TGTGCCAGCAGCATTGGACAGGCGAACACTGAAGCTTTCTTT.

V gene TRBV9 combines with J gene TRBJ2-2, with a weak D call TRBD2 (8 bases). The V gene's germline CDR1 is SGDLS and CDR2 YYNGEE. CDR3 length: 17 amino acids. Trimming took 4 bases from V and 4 from J, leaving 20 bases between them. The CDR3 DNA reads as TGTGCCAGCAGCTCCATGATCGGGAGGGGGCGCACCGGGGAGCTGTTTTTT. It encodes CASSSMIGRGRTGELFF.

This rearrangement joins TRBV6-5 to TRBJ1-1; D is possibly TRBD1 (6 bases). V was trimmed by 4 bases and J by 1 base, leaving 16 bases between them. From germline, CDR1 is MNHEY and CDR2 SVGAGI. This CDR3 contains 16 residues. CDR3 nucleotide sequence: TGTGCCAGCAGTTCGGGGGCTTTTATCCAGAACACTGAAGCTTTCTTT. Protein product: CASSSGAFIQNTEAFF.

The chain carries TRBV30 and TRBJ2-2; a possible D gene is TRBD2 (6 bases). The CDR3 spans 12 residues. Trimming pared 8 bases from V and 4 bases from J, leaving 11 bases between. CDR1 is GTSNPN, CDR2 SVGIG, per germline (reference sequence). The CDR3 sequence: CAANGGTGELFF. As DNA, the CDR3 is TGTGCCGCAAACGGGGGCACCGGGGAGCTGTTTTTT.

This chain joins TRBV5-6 and TRBJ2-7; D is possibly TRBD2 (5 bases). Germline CDR1 is SGHDT and CDR2 is YYEEEE. The CDR3 covers 12 residues. V gave up 4 bases and J gave up 6 bases, with 11 bases separating them. The CDR3 spells CASSLQAGEQYF. The CDR3 DNA reads as TGTGCCAGCAGCCTCCAGGCGGGCGAGCAGTACTTC. Complete variable domain (other parts from reference TRBV5-6 and TRBJ2-7): DAGVTQSPTHLIKTRGQQVTLRCSPKSGHDTVSWYQQALGQGPQFIFQYYEEEERQRGNFPDRFSGHQFPNYSSELNVNALLLGDSALYLCASSLQAGEQYFGPGTRLTVT.